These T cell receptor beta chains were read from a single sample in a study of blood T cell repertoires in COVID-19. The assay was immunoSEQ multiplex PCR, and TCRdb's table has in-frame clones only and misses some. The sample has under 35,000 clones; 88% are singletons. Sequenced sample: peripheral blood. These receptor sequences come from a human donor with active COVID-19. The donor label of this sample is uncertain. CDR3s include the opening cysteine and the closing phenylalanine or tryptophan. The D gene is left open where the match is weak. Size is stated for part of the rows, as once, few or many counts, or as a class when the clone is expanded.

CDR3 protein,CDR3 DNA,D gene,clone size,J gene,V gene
CASKGTGLFGANVLTF,TGTGCCAGCAAAGGGACAGGGCTGTTTGGGGCCAACGTCCTGACTTTC,.,.,TRBJ2-6,TRBV21-1
CASSLGFPRDSRGGEQYF,TGCGCCAGCAGCTTGGGGTTCCCCCGGGACTCCCGAGGTGGAGAGCAGTACTTC,.,.,TRBJ2-7,TRBV5-1
CASSLVGPVVDGYTF,TGTGCCAGCAGCTTAGTGGGCCCTGTGGTGGATGGCTACACCTTC,.,.,TRBJ1-2,TRBV7-2
CASSKEAASRSYEQYF,TGTGCCAGCAGCAAAGAGGCGGCCTCTAGGTCCTACGAGCAGTACTTC,.,.,TRBJ2-7,TRBV21-1
CASSMGGGDTEAFF,TGTGCCAGCAGCATGGGGGGGGGCGACACTGAAGCTTTCTTT,.,medium-sized,TRBJ1-1,TRBV5-6
CASRSLAYEQYF,TGTGCCAGCAGATCACTAGCCTACGAGCAGTACTTC,.,.,TRBJ2-7,TRBV2
CASRLEGQITDTQYF,TGTGCCAGCAGATTGGAGGGACAGATCACAGATACGCAGTATTTT,.,once,TRBJ2-3,TRBV5-4
CASSMGQVRPYGYTF,TGTGCCAGTAGTATGGGACAGGTCCGTCCCTATGGCTACACCTTC,TRBD1,.,TRBJ1-2,TRBV19
CASSAGGVDYGYTF,TGTGCCAGCAGCGCCGGGGGGGTCGACTATGGCTACACCTTC,.,few,TRBJ1-2,TRBV7-2
CRARDRGRDQPQHF,TGTAGGGCCCGGGACAGGGGACGTGATCAGCCCCAGCATTTT,TRBD1,.,TRBJ1-5,TRBV19
CASSFGGGSEQYF,TGTGCCAGCAGCTTCGGGGGGGGGTCCGAGCAGTACTTC,TRBD2,.,TRBJ2-7,TRBV11-2
CASSTLYRTRPNSPLHF,TGTGCCAGCAGCACCCTATACAGGACTAGACCCAATTCACCCCTCCACTTT,.,.,TRBJ1-6,TRBV7-9
CASSLRQGPYEQYF,TGTGCCAGTAGTCTCCGACAGGGTCCGTACGAGCAGTACTTC,TRBD1,.,TRBJ2-7,TRBV19
CASSLAGGRGYEQYF,TGTGCCAGCAGTTTAGCGGGGGGTCGTGGCTACGAGCAGTACTTC,TRBD2,.,TRBJ2-7,TRBV6-6
CASSSPRLGLKRGYTF,TGTGCCAGCAGCTCACCGCGGCTGGGGCTTAAGAGGGGCTACACCTTC,.,.,TRBJ1-2,TRBV5-6
CASSLGASGGYEQYF,TGTGCCAGCAGCTTAGGGGCTAGCGGGGGCTACGAGCAGTACTTC,TRBD2,once,TRBJ2-7,TRBV7-8